These 14 T cell receptor beta chains originate from one sample sequenced in a study of regulatory T cells in long-lasting Graves disease. Libraries of TCR beta came from iRepertoire HTBI primers plus Arm-PCR of CDR3 regions. TCRdb reprocessed the multiplex PCR reads with MiXCR, giving one entry per CDR3 protein. The repertoire holds hundreds of thousands of distinct CDR3 sequences, with 16% as singletons. Time point reported: newly diagnosed GD, antithyroid drugs for less than 3 months. Extracted RNA from PBMCs served as the source of the TCR library. The sample also formed part of further work on T cells in Graves' hyperthyroidism and ophthalmopathy.

Specimen: peripheral blood mononuclear cells (PBMCs), collected at new diagnosis, from a patient treated with antithyroid drugs. Source of these receptors: a woman aged 25 to 39 with Graves disease.

The rearrangement links TRBV7-2 to TRBJ1-5, with a possible D match to TRBD1 (6 bases). CDR1 and CDR2 (germline): SGHTA, FQGNSA. Trimming took off 8 bases at V and 3 bases at J, with 14 bases between the two ends. The CDR3 has 14 amino acids. This CDR3 is CASGAGVLNQPQHF. CDR3 bases: TGTGCCAGCGGGGCAGGGGTCCTCAATCAGCCCCAGCATTTT.

At least ten counts were recorded for this clonotype. This chain uses TRBV2 with TRBJ2-7, with TRBD1 identical over 9 bases. The CDR3 has 12 residues. Trimming took 11 bases from V and 3 from J; bases not matched to a gene: 5. In germline, CDR1 is SNHLY, CDR2 FYNNEI. The CDR3 loop is CADRGEFYEQYF. The CDR3 DNA reads as TGTGCCGACAGGGGGGAATTCTACGAGCAGTACTTC.

There are many counts of this clonotype. The genes are TRBV30 and TRBJ2-7; 10 bases agree with TRBD2. After removal of 8 bases from V and 5 bases from J, the junction contained 6 bases not matched to a gene. CDR1 GTSNPN and CDR2 SVGIG come from the germline V gene (reference sequence). The CDR3 length is 12 residues. Written as DNA, the CDR3 is TGTGCCGGTGGGACTAGCGCCAACGAGCAGTACTTC. It encodes CAGGTSANEQYF.

This clonotype was detected many times. This chain uses TRBV20-1 with TRBJ2-1, with 10 positions matching TRBD1. The length of the CDR3 is 16 residues. Germline V lookup: CDR1 DFQATT, CDR2 SNEGSKA (reference sequence). Germline trimming cut 4 bases from V and 6 bases from J; bases unmatched to any gene: 12. CDR3 in DNA: TGCAGTGCTATCTCGCCGACCGGGACAGGGGTCAATGAGCAGTTCTTC. It specifies CSAISPTGTGVNEQFF.

This clonotype was found many times. The V call is TRBV9, the J call TRBJ1-2, with D perhaps TRBD1 (5 bases). The CDR3 contains 16 residues. Trimming shortened V by 3 bases and J by 4 bases, and 19 bases separated the two germline ends. Germline lookup yields CDR1 SGDLS and CDR2 YYNGEE. The CDR3 loop is CASSEGWRDSFYGYTF. The CDR3 DNA reads as TGTGCCAGCAGCGAAGGGTGGAGAGACAGTTTCTATGGCTACACCTTC.

This clonotype came up many times. The chain has TRBV20-1 and TRBJ1-1; tentative D call: TRBD1 (5 bases). This CDR3 has 14 amino acids. Trimming shortened V by 4 bases and J by 0 bases, and 12 bases separated the two germline ends. From germline, CDR1 is DFQATT and CDR2 SNEGSKA (reference sequence). The chain's CDR3 is CSAIWGPMNTEAFF. Written as DNA, the CDR3 is TGCAGTGCTATATGGGGCCCAATGAACACTGAAGCTTTCTTT.

The chain employs TRBV5-8 and TRBJ2-1, with D possibly called TRBD1 or TRBD2 (5 bases each). Germline loops: CDR1 SGHTS, CDR2 YDEGEE. V dropped 4 bases and J dropped 3 bases, with 20 bases sitting between them. This CDR3 contains 17 residues. This CDR3 is CASSQDRGQRLYNEQFF. The CDR3 DNA is TGTGCCAGCAGCCAAGATAGGGGCCAGCGGCTCTACAATGAGCAGTTCTTC.

In this sample, this clonotype turned up a few times. The chain couples TRBV3-1 to TRBJ2-1; D is ambiguous. Germline V lookup: CDR1 LGHDT, CDR2 YNNKEL (reference sequence). The CDR3 has 12 residues. Between the trimmed V and J ends, which lost 4 bases and 11 bases, there was a span of 12 bases. CDR3 in DNA: TGTGCCAGCAGCCCGGATCCCTTTAAGCAGTTCTTC. It translates to CASSPDPFKQFF.

This clonotype was detected many times. One end of the junction is discordant with germline, which a read error may explain. This chain connects TRBV7-9 to TRBJ1-1; D is ambiguous. The CDR3 runs to 13 residues. Germline V gene lookup returns CDR1 SEHNR and CDR2 FQNEAQ (reference sequence). CDR3 in amino acids: CASSLIMNTEAFF. DNA for the CDR3: TGTGCCAGCAGCCTCATTATGAACACTGAAGCCTTCTTT.

This clonotype was counted between two and nine times. This chain uses TRBV5-6 with TRBJ1-1; possibly TRBD1 for D (5 bases). In germline, CDR1 is SGHDT, CDR2 YYEEEE. There are 15 residues in the CDR3. V was shortened by 1 base and J by 5 bases, with 15 bases between the two germline ends. Here the CDR3 DNA reads TGTGCCAGCAGCTTGTCGTTGAGGGGAGGGACTGAAGCTTTCTTT. Translated: CASSLSLRGGTEAFF.

The chain has TRBV14 and TRBJ2-3, with TRBD2 as a possible D gene (6 bases). Germline assignment: CDR1 SGHDN and CDR2 FVKESK. The CDR3 runs to 17 residues. Trimming removed 1 base from V and 1 base from J, with 15 bases in between. The CDR3: CASSQVIGGSRTDTQYF. CDR3 nucleotide sequence: TGTGCCAGCAGCCAAGTTATCGGAGGGAGCCGCACAGATACGCAGTATTTT.

This clonotype was counted many times. The rearrangement links TRBV6-1 to TRBJ2-5; possible D gene TRBD1, 5 bases. V shed 6 bases and J shed 4 bases, with 15 bases lying between them. The CDR3 is 14 residues long. Germline values: CDR1 MNHNS, CDR2 SASEGT. The CDR3 protein is CASSPQGFRETQYF. CDR3 nucleotide sequence: TGTGCCAGCAGCCCCCAGGGATTTAGAGAGACCCAGTACTTC.

This clonotype was found a few times. V is TRBV7-9 and J is TRBJ2-3, with no clear D. This CDR3 region has 14 residues. The germline V and J ends were trimmed by 1 base and 6 bases, with 11 bases remaining between them. Germline CDR1 reads SEHNR; CDR2 reads FQNEAQ (reference sequence). The CDR3 nucleotides are TGTGCCAGCAGCTTAGTTGGCCTCGGGGATACGCAGTATTTT. Its translation: CASSLVGLGDTQYF.

There are many counts of this clonotype. The chain couples TRBV11-2 to TRBJ2-7; D is perhaps TRBD1 (7 bases). V was trimmed by 5 bases and J by 2 bases, leaving 16 bases between them. CDR1 is SGHAT and CDR2 is FQNNGV in the germline V gene. CDR3 length: 15 amino acids. CDR3: CASSGRGRGAYEQYF. DNA for the CDR3: TGTGCCAGCAGCGGTCGGGGCAGGGGGGCCTACGAGCAGTACTTC. Full variable domain (rest looked up from reference TRBV11-2 and TRBJ2-7): EAGVAQSPRYKIIEKRQSVAFWCNPISGHATLYWYQQILGQGPKLLIQFQNNGVVDDSQLPKDRFSAERLKGVDSTLKIQPAKLEDSAVYLCASSGRGRGAYEQYFGPGTRLTVT.